The present T cell receptor (beta chain) was sequenced within a study of persistence of HIV-infected CD4 T cells. In regard to this clone: Its specificity is unknown.

This CDR3 has 13 residues. After removal of 6 bases from V and 8 bases from J, the junction contained 7 bases not matched to a gene. Germline CDR1 is MDHEN and CDR2 is SYDVKM. Sequencing used immunoSEQ version 4 in survey mode. The repertoire was sequenced with immunoSEQ multiplex PCR; TCRdb's copy has only in-frame clones and lacks some. The table includes around 9,900 clones, approximately 81% detected once. Study results and caveats: Degenerate expanded CDR3beta sequences were enriched among CMV- and Gag-responding cells.

Cells were stimulated with overlapping HIV-1 Gag 15-mer peptides. Sorting selected CD4+ T cells upregulating both CD40 ligand and CD69. Adults with HIV-1 started suppressive ART while chronically infected. CD8+ T cells were removed from PBMCs prior to stimulation. Sequencing was performed on CD4+ T cells sorted from PBMCs after approximately 19-hour stimulation, taken from a patient who received antiretroviral therapy. The receptor's source is an adult woman with HIV who was CMV-seropositive. J is TRBJ1-2 and V is TRBV28; 9 bases map to TRBD1. CDR3 loop: CASRTGGAGGYTF. For the CDR3, the DNA is TGTGCCAGCAGAACAGGGGGCGCTGGCGGCTACACCTTC.